The present T cell receptor beta chain was sequenced within a study of T cells after yellow fever vaccination. In the case of this clonotype: Its antigen is as yet unknown.

General observations from the study: The study re-detected most primary-vaccination clones after the booster (approximately 96% CD4, around 89% CD8).

TCR cDNA, made by 5'RACE template switching, carried an added universal primer site and UMIs. MiXCR, applied by TCRdb to the 5' RACE reads, yields one record per CDR3 protein. This repertoire shows about 630,000 distinct CDR3 sequences, 9% to 15% found once; its top ten account for 14% to 15%. CDR3 length: 14 amino acids. The specimen was PBMCs, collected on the day of the yellow fever booster vaccination. The J gene is TRBJ2-7, the V gene TRBV21-1; the table's D call, TRBD2, has no DNA check behind it. TRBV21-1 is flagged as a pseudogene. This clonotype was sampled from a man aged 25-40 years who received the YFV17D yellow fever vaccine. The CDR3 DNA is TGTGCCAGCGGAGAGGCCCCTGGGACCTACGAGCAGTACTTC. It yields the protein CASGEAPGTYEQYF.